These 9 T cell receptor beta chains came from one sample sequenced in a study of siplizumab effects on memory and regulatory T cells. Sequencing used immunoSEQ multiplex PCR; TCRdb keeps in-frame clones, though not all of them. The sample holds about 72,000 clones, about 90% seen once. Sequenced sample: CD8+ T cells sorted from blood. These receptors originate from a human donor in good health.

The rearrangement uses TRBV4-1 and TRBJ2-4; the D gene is possibly TRBD1 (5 bases). The germline V gene has CDR1 MGHRA and CDR2 YSYEKL. V lost 1 base, J lost 1 base, and 11 bases lay in between. The CDR3 extends over 16 amino acids. The CDR3 nucleotides read TGCGCCAGCAGCCAAGTCCCACAGGAGGCCAAAAACATTCAGTACTTC. Amino acids: CASSQVPQEAKNIQYF.

The chain carries TRBV19 and TRBJ2-1; tentative D call: TRBD2 (6 bases). This CDR3 is 15 amino acids long. Looked up from germline, CDR1 is LNHDA and CDR2 is SQIVND (reference sequence). Trimming removed 7 bases from V and 0 bases from J, with 13 bases in between. The CDR3 nucleotides are TGTGCCAGTACCTCTCTAGCGACCTCCTACAATGAGCAGTTCTTC. Translation gives CASTSLATSYNEQFF.

This clone is a singleton in its sample. The gene calls are TRBV9 and TRBJ2-3; perhaps TRBD2 as D (6 bases). Germline V gene data show CDR1 as SGDLS and CDR2 as YYNGEE. The CDR3 is 15 residues long. Trimming took 4 bases from V and 6 from J, leaving 18 bases between them. The CDR3 protein is CASSSTLVGRDTQYF. CDR3 nucleotide sequence: TGTGCCAGCAGCTCCACCCTGGTTGGGAGGGATACGCAGTATTTT.

The V call is TRBV4-1, the J call TRBJ1-1, with D possibly matching TRBD1 (6 bases). V lost 6 bases and J lost 2, with 10 bases in between. The CDR3 sequence is 13 residues long. Germline V gene lookup returns CDR1 MGHRA and CDR2 YSYEKL. CDR3 residues: CASSPQGNTEAFF. As DNA, the CDR3 is TGCGCCAGCAGTCCACAGGGTAACACTGAAGCTTTCTTT.

J is TRBJ2-1 and V is TRBV6-5, with 7 positions matching TRBD1. There are 12 residues in the CDR3. The germline CDR1 and CDR2 sequences are MNHEY and SVGAGI. The junction had 6 bases not matched to a gene; V was cut back by 8 bases and J by 8 bases. In nucleotides, the CDR3 is TGTGCCAGCCGTACAGGGGTAGATGAGCAGTTCTTC. It translates to CASRTGVDEQFF.

The genes are TRBV7-9 and TRBJ1-6; the D is unclear. CDR3 size: 12 residues. CDR1 SEHNR and CDR2 FQNEAQ come from the germline V gene (reference sequence). V was pared by 1 base and J by 12 bases, with 7 bases between. The CDR3 DNA sequence: TGTGCCAGCAGCTTAGGAAGTGTACCCCTCCACTTT. This codes for CASSLGSVPLHF.

The chain has TRBV27 and TRBJ2-3; no definite D call. This CDR3 is built from 13 residues. Germline values: CDR1 MNHEY, CDR2 SMNVEV (reference sequence). Deletions cut 9 bases from V and 7 bases from J, with 17 bases between. The CDR3 DNA sequence: TGTGCCAGTAGAACAGACCTTTCGTATACGCAGTATTTT. This codes for CASRTDLSYTQYF.

The chain is built from TRBV5-5 and TRBJ1-2; D is ambiguous. This CDR3 contains 15 residues. The germline V gene encodes CDR1 SGHKS and CDR2 YYEKEE (reference sequence). The V end was cut by 0 bases, the J end by 0 bases, with 9 bases between. The chain's CDR3 is CASSLDGQPNYGYTF. The CDR3 DNA follows: TGTGCCAGCAGCTTGGACGGCCAACCTAACTATGGCTACACCTTC.

The chain employs TRBV6-5 and TRBJ1-1, with 7 bases matching TRBD1. The V gene's germline CDR1 is MNHEY and CDR2 SVGAGI. The V segment lost 1 base and the J segment 1 base; nucleotides outside the gene matches: 6. The CDR3 runs to 16 residues. CDR3 nucleotide sequence: TGTGCCAGCAGTTACTTAAGGGCAGGGGGGAACACTGAAGCTTTCTTT. It specifies CASSYLRAGGNTEAFF.